This T cell receptor beta chain was sequenced for a study of blood T cell repertoires in COVID-19 (dated by TCRdb to between 2020 and 2021). Turning to the overall study: Samples from collaborators originated in the United States, Italy and Spain and spanned both the acute and convalescent phases of COVID-19. The material from the prospective study consisted of cDNA or gDNA derived from T cells, B-cell-depleted T cells, or PBMCs. Deeply sampled blood TCRbeta repertoires from subjects exposed to, actively infected with, or recovered from COVID-19 were included in the dataset. The repertoires were made available in a free public database intended to serve as a resource for research on the immune response to SARS-CoV-2. The samples were drawn from two sources: the first 160 participants of the ongoing ImmuneRACE study, and fewer than 1,500 subjects contributed by 6 global collaborators. Nearly every sample came with metadata listing a de-identified subject ID, COVID-19 status, age in years and sex. Where available, HLA class I and class II types were obtained from metadata supplied by the sample provider rather than from assay-based typing.

TCRbeta CDR3 regions were amplified from genomic DNA by means of the immunoSEQ Assay, a bias-controlled multiplex PCR. In the authors' own workflow: Nucleated cell counts per sample were estimated from amplification of reference gene primers within the assay. To quantify the absolute abundance of each unique TCRbeta CDR3 rearrangement, sequence reads were collapsed and filtered. For each sample, productive Simpson clonality was calculated as the square root of Simpson's diversity index across productive rearrangements. TCRdb's version of the immuneACCESS table is confined to in-frame rearrangements and falls short of the full clone set. An unresolved V gene accounts for under half of the shortfall where checked; the remainder is of unknown origin. The V and J calls and clone size come from that table; D and trimming were worked out from the DNA. Counted in this sample were around 68,000 clones; around 87% of them appeared once. Jointly, the top ten make up approximately 7% of the sample.

The table lists this clone with a count of one. This clone's antigen is unknown. No base-level quality is on record; no much larger clone is a single base apart. Whole blood was collected in K2EDTA tubes by collaborating institutions according to the institutions' own protocols. For TCRbeta analysis, collaborator samples were shipped as frozen whole blood, as isolated PBMCs, or as DNA extracted from either sample type. The paper's findings and limits, for the study overall: Clinical and demographic metadata were provided uncurated, with the amount varying by source and participant.

The origin of this receptor is a man aged 50 or older with active COVID-19. Sequenced: peripheral blood.

This receptor carries the CDR3 CASTPGGTKNIQYF. The sequence in DNA is TGTGCCAGCACCCCAGGGGGGACCAAAAACATTCAGTACTTC. This chain is built from TRBV9 and TRBJ2-4; TRBD1 is perhaps the D gene, given 7 matching bases. CDR1 and CDR2, per the germline V gene, are SGDLS and YYNGEE. V is cut by 6 bases and J by 2 bases, and the space between the germline ends is 12 bases. Its CDR3 holds 14 amino acids, cysteine through phenylalanine. Only the CDR3 region is kept as DNA, spanning 42 bases read in frame from base 1.